The 8 T cell receptor beta chains below all came from one sample that was sequenced in a study of T-cell reconstitution after alpha-beta-depleted transplantation in children. Library preparation (for TCRbeta) was performed with unique molecular identifiers. TCRdb re-called the PCR reads with MiXCR, one entry per CDR3 protein. The data contain about 540,000 distinct CDR3 sequences, about a sixth of them seen just once; the ten biggest clones take up 2.5% to 3.5%. The sample here was PBMCs from the stem cell graft donor, taken from the stem cell graft. The origin of the receptors is a human donor who donated a stem cell graft to a child with acute lymphoblastic leukemia.

In its sample, this clonotype was seen a few times. V is TRBV5-1 and J is TRBJ2-7, with 16 bases that match TRBD2. CDR3 size: 17 residues. Germline assignment: CDR1 SGHRS and CDR2 YFSETQ. V shed 3 bases and J 0 bases; nucleotides not matched to a gene: 3. The CDR3 loop reads CASSWGLAGGSSYEQYF. The CDR3 DNA follows: TGCGCCAGCAGCTGGGGACTAGCGGGAGGGAGCTCCTACGAGCAGTACTTC.

The gene calls are TRBV5-5 and TRBJ1-2; TRBD1 might be the D (5 bases). V was trimmed by 0 bases and J by 4 bases, leaving 10 bases between them. This CDR3 has 14 amino acids. The V gene's germline CDR1 is SGHKS and CDR2 YYEKEE (reference sequence). CDR3 coding DNA: TGTGCCAGCAGCTTGGCAGAGACAGCCTATGGCTACACCTTC. Its protein is CASSLAETAYGYTF.

V is TRBV11-2 and J is TRBJ2-7, with 8 bases identical to TRBD1. Losses at the gene ends were 4 bases for V and 3 bases for J; bases not matched to a gene: 5. The V gene's germline CDR1 is SGHAT and CDR2 FQNNGV. This CDR3 is 14 amino acids long. CDR3 sequence: CASSYRDRFYEQYF. In nucleotides, the CDR3 is TGTGCCAGCAGCTACCGGGACAGGTTCTACGAGCAGTACTTC. The full variable domain, in which reference TRBV11-2 and TRBJ2-7 provide the parts outside the CDR3, is EAGVAQSPRYKIIEKRQSVAFWCNPISGHATLYWYQQILGQGPKLLIQFQNNGVVDDSQLPKDRFSAERLKGVDSTLKIQPAKLEDSAVYLCASSYRDRFYEQYFGPGTRLTVT.

This clonotype was detected a few times. CDR3 protein: CASSLVGPNNEQFF. In DNA, the CDR3 is TGTGCCAGCAGCTTAGTGGGACCCAACAATGAGCAGTTCTTC. J is TRBJ2-1 and V is TRBV11-2; D tentatively fits TRBD1 or TRBD2 (5 bases each). The CDR3 runs to 14 residues. V was shortened by 1 base and J by 5 bases, with 9 bases between the two germline ends. The germline V gene has CDR1 SGHAT and CDR2 FQNNGV.

The rearrangement links TRBV20-1 to TRBJ2-3; 10 nucleotides match TRBD2. V shed 3 bases and J 2 bases; nucleotides not matched to a gene: 11. CDR3 length: 17 residues. Per germline, CDR1 DFQATT and CDR2 SNEGSKA (reference sequence). This chain's CDR3 is CSASPLAGDLITDTQYF. CDR3 nucleotides: TGCAGTGCTAGTCCCCTAGCGGGAGATCTGATCACAGATACGCAGTATTTT.

V and J are TRBV5-1 and TRBJ1-5; the D is unclear. Trimming left V 1 base short and J 4 bases short, with 12 bases between. The CDR3 runs 15 residues. Germline CDR1 is SGHRS and CDR2 is YFSETQ. In DNA form, the CDR3 reads TGCGCCAGCAGCTTGTACGGGTCAGAGAATCAGCCCCAGCATTTT. Its translation is CASSLYGSENQPQHF.

The V and J genes are TRBV5-1 and TRBJ1-1; a weak D match, TRBD1 (6 bases). Germline V CDR1 and CDR2: SGHRS, YFSETQ. CDR3 length: 15 residues. Trimming cost V 2 bases and J 8 bases, with 19 bases left between them. The CDR3 sequence: CASSFLQGRQAEAFF. CDR3 coding DNA: TGCGCCAGCAGCTTTCTACAGGGACGACAGGCCGAAGCTTTCTTT.

This clonotype was seen a handful of times. The chain employs TRBV5-6 and TRBJ2-7, with 9 bases aligning to TRBD1. After removal of 2 bases from V and 7 bases from J, the junction contained 10 bases not matched to a gene. The CDR3 contains 15 residues. Germline V gives CDR1 SGHDT, CDR2 YYEEEE. CDR3 sequence reads: CASSFGTGFFWEQYF. As DNA, the CDR3 is TGTGCCAGCAGCTTTGGGACAGGGTTCTTCTGGGAGCAGTACTTC.